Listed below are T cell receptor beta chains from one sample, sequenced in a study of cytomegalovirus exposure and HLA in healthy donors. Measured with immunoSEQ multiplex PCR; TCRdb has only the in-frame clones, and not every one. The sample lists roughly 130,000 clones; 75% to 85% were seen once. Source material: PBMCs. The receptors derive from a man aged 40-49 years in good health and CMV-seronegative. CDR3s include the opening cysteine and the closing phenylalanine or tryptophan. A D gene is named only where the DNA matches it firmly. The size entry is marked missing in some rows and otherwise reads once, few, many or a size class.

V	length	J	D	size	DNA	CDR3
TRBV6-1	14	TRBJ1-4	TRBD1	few	TGTGCCAGCAGTGATGGGACAGGGAATGAAAAACTGTTTTTT	CASSDGTGNEKLFF
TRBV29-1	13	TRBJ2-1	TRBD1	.	TGCAGCGAGGTGGGGACAGGGAGCATTGAGCAGTTCTTC	CSEVGTGSIEQFF
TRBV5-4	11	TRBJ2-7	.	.	TGTGCCAGCAGCTCCACCTACGAGCAGTACTTC	CASSSTYEQYF
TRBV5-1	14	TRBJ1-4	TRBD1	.	TGCGCCAGCAGCTTGGAGGGGGCCGGGGAAAAACTGTTTTTT	CASSLEGAGEKLFF
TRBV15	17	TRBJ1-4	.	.	TGTGCCACCAGCAGAGATGAGGGGCGGGGGACTAATGAAAAACTGTTTTTT	CATSRDEGRGTNEKLFF
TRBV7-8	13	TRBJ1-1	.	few	TGTGCCAGCAGCACGGGGGGGGATATGGTGGCTTTCTTT	CASSTGGDMVAFF
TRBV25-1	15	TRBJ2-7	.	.	TGTGCCAGCACCCCTATCCCAGGAAAGCTATACGAGCAGTACTTC	CASTPIPGKLYEQYF
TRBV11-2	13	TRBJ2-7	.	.	TGTGCCAGCAGCTTAGAAGGGGACTACGAGCAGTACTTC	CASSLEGDYEQYF
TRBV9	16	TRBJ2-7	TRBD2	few	TGTGCCAGCAGCGTAGGTCTAGCGGGAGCGGGCGACGAGCAGTACTTC	CASSVGLAGAGDEQYF
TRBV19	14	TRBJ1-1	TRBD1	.	TGTGCCAGTAGGGGTGCGGACAGGTACACTGAAGCTTTCTTT	CASRGADRYTEAFF
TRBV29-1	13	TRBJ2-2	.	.	TGCAGCGTTGATGAGGTAGCCACCGGGGAGCTGTTTTTT	CSVDEVATGELFF
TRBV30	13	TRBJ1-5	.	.	TGTGCCTGGAGTGCGAACGGGGGTCAGCCCCAGCATTTT	CAWSANGGQPQHF
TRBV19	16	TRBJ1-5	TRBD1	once	TGTGCCAGCGACGGGGGACAGGGCGGTGGCAATCAGCCCCAGCATTTT	CASDGGQGGGNQPQHF
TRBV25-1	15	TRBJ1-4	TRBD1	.	TGTGCCAGCAGTGATCCGGGACAGGGGGGTGAAAAACTGTTTTTT	CASSDPGQGGEKLFF
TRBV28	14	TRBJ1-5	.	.	TGTGCCAGCAGTTTAGGGGGGGACGGTCAGCCCCAGCATTTT	CASSLGGDGQPQHF
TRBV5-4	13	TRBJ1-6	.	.	TGTGCCAGCAGTGGGCAGGGCAATTCACCCCTCCACTTT	CASSGQGNSPLHF
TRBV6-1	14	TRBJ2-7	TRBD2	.	TGTGCCAGCAGTAATCCGGGGGGATCCTACGAGCAGTACTTC	CASSNPGGSYEQYF
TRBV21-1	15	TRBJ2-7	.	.	TGTGCCAGCCGGTGGGACAGGACCCTCTCCTACGAGCAGTACTTC	CASRWDRTLSYEQYF
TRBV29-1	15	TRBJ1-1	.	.	TGCAGCGTTGAAGATTATAGTTTCCTGAACACTGAAGCTTTCTTT	CSVEDYSFLNTEAFF
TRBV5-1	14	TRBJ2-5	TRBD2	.	TGCGCCAGCAGCCCTAGCGGGGGACAAGAGACCCAGTACTTC	CASSPSGGQETQYF
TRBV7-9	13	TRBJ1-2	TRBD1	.	TGTGCCAGCAGCTTCCAGGGGGAATATGGCTACACCTTC	CASSFQGEYGYTF
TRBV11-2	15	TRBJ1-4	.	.	TGTGCCAGCAGCGCCGGGACATTTCCTAATGAAAAACTGTTTTTT	CASSAGTFPNEKLFF
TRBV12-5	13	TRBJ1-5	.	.	TGTGCTAGTGGTTTCGCTGGGGAGGAGCCCCAGCATTTT	CASGFAGEEPQHF
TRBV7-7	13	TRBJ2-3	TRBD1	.	TGTGCCAGCAGCTTAGAGGGGGCTTATACGCAGTATTTT	CASSLEGAYTQYF
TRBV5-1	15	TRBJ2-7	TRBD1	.	TGCGCCAGCAGCCCAGGGACAGGGGGAGACTACGAGCAGTACTTC	CASSPGTGGDYEQYF
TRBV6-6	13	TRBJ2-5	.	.	TGTGCCAGCAGAACAGGGTACCAAGAGACCCAGTACTTC	CASRTGYQETQYF
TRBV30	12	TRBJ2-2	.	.	TGTGCCCGCAGACGGGGGACCGGGGAGCTGTTTTTT	CARRRGTGELFF
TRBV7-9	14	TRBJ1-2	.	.	TGTGCCAGCAGCTCCAACAGGGAAGTAGATGGCTACACCTTC	CASSSNREVDGYTF
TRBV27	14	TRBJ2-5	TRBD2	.	TGTGCCAGCACACCGGGAGGGCCTTGGGAGACCCAGTACTTC	CASTPGGPWETQYF
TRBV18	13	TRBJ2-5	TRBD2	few	TGTGCCAGCTCACCAAGCGGGGAAGAGACCCAGTACTTC	CASSPSGEETQYF
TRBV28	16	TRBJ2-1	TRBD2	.	TGTGCCAGCAGTACCGGGACTAGCCCTTCCTACAATGAGCAGTTCTTC	CASSTGTSPSYNEQFF
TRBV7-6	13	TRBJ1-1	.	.	TGTGCCAGCAGCTTAGTTGGGAGTAATGAAGCTTTCTTT	CASSLVGSNEAFF
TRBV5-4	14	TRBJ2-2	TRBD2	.	TGTGCCATCACCACAGCGGGAGTCACCGGGGAGCTGTTTTTT	CAITTAGVTGELFF
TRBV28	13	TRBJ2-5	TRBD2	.	TGTGCCAGCAGGGGGTGGACTAGCGAGACCCAGTACTTC	CASRGWTSETQYF
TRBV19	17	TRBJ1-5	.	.	TGTGCCAGTAGTATCTTTTATTTTGCCGCGGGCAATCAGCCCCAGCATTTT	CASSIFYFAAGNQPQHF
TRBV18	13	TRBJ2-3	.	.	TGTGCCAGCTCACCAAGTAGTACAGATACGCAGTATTTT	CASSPSSTDTQYF
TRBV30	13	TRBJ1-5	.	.	TGTGCCTGGAGTGCGGACAGCGGTCAGCCCCAGCATTTT	CAWSADSGQPQHF
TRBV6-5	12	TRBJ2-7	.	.	TGTGCCAGCAGTTTCCGACAAGGCGAGCAGTACTTC	CASSFRQGEQYF
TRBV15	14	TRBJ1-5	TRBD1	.	TGTGCCACCAGCAGAGGCACAGGGGGCGAGCCCCAGCATTTT	CATSRGTGGEPQHF
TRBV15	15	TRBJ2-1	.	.	TGTGCCACCAGCAGAGGGGCAGGTCCCTTAAATGAGCAGTTCTTC	CATSRGAGPLNEQFF
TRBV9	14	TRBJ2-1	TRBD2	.	TGTGCCAGCAGCGTAGCCTCGGGACTAGGGGCGCCAATCTTC	CASSVASGLGAPIF
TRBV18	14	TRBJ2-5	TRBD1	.	TGTGCCAGCTCACCACTTGGACAGGGAGCAGCCCAGTACTTC	CASSPLGQGAAQYF
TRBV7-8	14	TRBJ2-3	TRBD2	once	TGTGCCAGCGGGGCTAGCGGTCCCACAGATACGCAGTATTTT	CASGASGPTDTQYF
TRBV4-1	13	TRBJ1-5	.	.	TGCGCCAGCAGCCAAAACCAGGGACAGCCCCAGCATTTT	CASSQNQGQPQHF
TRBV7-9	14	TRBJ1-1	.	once	TGTGCCAGCAGCCCGAGGACGGGAAACACTGAAGCTTTCTTT	CASSPRTGNTEAFF
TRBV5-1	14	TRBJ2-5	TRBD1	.	TGCGCCAGCAGCTTTCAAGGGGGCGGTGAGACCCAGTACTTC	CASSFQGGGETQYF
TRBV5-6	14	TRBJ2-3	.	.	TGTGCCAGCAGCCCAGGGGTACACACAGATACGCAGTATTTT	CASSPGVHTDTQYF
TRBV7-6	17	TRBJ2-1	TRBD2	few	TGTGCCAGCAGCGTGACATCCGGGACTAGCGGATACAATGAGCAGTTCTTC	CASSVTSGTSGYNEQFF
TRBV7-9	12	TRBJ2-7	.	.	TGTGCCAGCAGCTTAGAGGGGAGGGAGCAGTACTTC	CASSLEGREQYF
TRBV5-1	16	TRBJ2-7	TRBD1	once	TGCGCCAGCAGCTTGGCAGGGGGCACCTCCACCTACGAGCAGTACTTC	CASSLAGGTSTYEQYF
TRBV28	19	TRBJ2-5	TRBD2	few	TGTGCCAGCAGTTTTGGGGCGACTAGCGGGAGAGGGGGCCAAGAGACCCAGTACTTC	CASSFGATSGRGGQETQYF
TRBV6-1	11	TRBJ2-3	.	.	TGTGCCAGCAGCCTTGACACCGGATGGCGTTTT	CASSLDTGWRF
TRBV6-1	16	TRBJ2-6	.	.	TGCGCCAGCAGTGAATTAACTACCTCTGGGGCCAACGTCCTGACTTTC	CASSELTTSGANVLTF
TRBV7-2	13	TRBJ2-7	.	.	TGTGCCAGCAGCTTAGGCGGGGTTGGAGAGCAGTACTTC	CASSLGGVGEQYF
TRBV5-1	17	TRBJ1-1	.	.	TGCGCCAGCAGACCCAGATCCTCAGGGGACGTGAACACTGAAGCTTTCTTT	CASRPRSSGDVNTEAFF